This record looks at one T cell receptor (beta chain) sequence and its context. Other DNA sequences from this sample encode an identical CDR3 as well. The CDR3 has 13 residues. Germline trimming cut 3 bases from V and 4 bases from J; bases unmatched to any gene: 2. Germline lookup yields CDR1 LGHDT and CDR2 YNNKEL (reference sequence). Authors' data handling: By means of reference gene primer amplification, nucleated cell counts were estimated. Some clones are missing from TCRdb's copy, which holds only in-frame ones; the method was immunoSEQ multiplex PCR. From that table come the V and J calls and clone size; the DNA was used to work out D and trimming. The table lists 160,000 or so clones, 65% to 90% of them singletons. The entry originates in a study of blood T cell repertoires in COVID-19. Study background: COVID-19 samples, acute and convalescent, were from the United States, Italy and Spain. Sources were T cells, B-cell-depleted T cells, or PBMCs; the material itself was cDNA or gDNA.

The receptor was derived from a human donor in a cohort sampled during active COVID-19. The sample was peripheral blood. The chain carries TRBV3-1 (or the pseudogene TRBV3-2) and TRBJ1-1, with 7 bases fitting TRBD1. CDR3 in amino acids: CASSQAGGTEAFF. The DNA for the CDR3 is TGTGCCAGCAGCCAGGCAGGGGGCACTGAAGCTTTCTTT.